What follows describes a single T cell receptor (beta chain). Germline CDR1 is SGHRS and CDR2 is YFSETQ. The CDR3 totals 20 residues. Unmatched junction bases numbered 15, after V lost 4 bases and J lost 1 base. Per the original data handling: Counts of nucleated cells, estimated from reference gene primer amplification, were obtained. Only in-frame clones appear in the TCRdb table, and some are missing; sequencing was by immunoSEQ multiplex PCR. V and J calls and clone size are copied from that table; D and trimming were computed from the DNA. The data contain 150,000 or so clones, more than 80% of them seen just once; the ten biggest clones take up less than 0.6%. These data belong to a study of blood T cell repertoires in COVID-19. Study background: Sites in the United States, Italy and Spain provided acute and convalescent COVID-19 samples. T cells, B-cell-depleted T cells, or PBMCs supplied cDNA or gDNA.

V gene TRBV5-1 combines with J gene TRBJ2-4; 12 bases agree with TRBD2. Sequencing used peripheral blood. This TCR was sampled from a man in his fifties with acute or convalescent COVID-19. In nucleotides, the CDR3 is TGCGCCAGCAGCGCCACTAGCGGGGGGTTCTTGGGTCGGGCCAAAAACATTCAGTACTTC. Translation: CASSATSGGFLGRAKNIQYF.